This TCR beta chain was documented in a study of blood T cell repertoires in COVID-19. The trim removed 7 bases at V and 6 bases at J, leaving 7 bases unmatched. Germline V gene data show CDR1 as SQVTM and CDR2 as ANQGSEA. This CDR3 region has 12 residues. This clone appeared once. Libraries were prepared by immunoSEQ multiplex PCR; TCRdb keeps only in-frame clonotypes and omits some of them. The sample yields tens of thousands of clones, around 86% seen once. Sequences were obtained from peripheral blood. This sequence originates from a man aged 50-60 years with active COVID-19. The V and J genes are TRBV29-1 and TRBJ2-7, with TRBD1 matching 9 bases. The CDR3 spells CSARDRVAEQYF. The CDR3, as DNA: TGCAGCGCTAGGGACAGGGTGGCCGAGCAGTACTTC.